This TCR beta chain was sequenced in a study of metastatic and nonmetastatic thyroid tumors. Study overall: For malignant and benign thyroid patients, tumor or nodule tissue and blood were the sources whose repertoires were compared. Findings and caveats of the study: Patients with malignant thyroid tumors reportedly had significantly higher TCR beta diversity than those with benign nodules, in blood and tumor.

This clone was seen at least ten times. No antigen is known for it. Original handling: Building a distant-metastasis classifier for papillary thyroid cancer drew on CDR3 differences across clinicopathological groups. TCRdb re-called the PCR reads through MiXCR. The V and J calls were not made by the authors but by TCRdb's processing. The sample includes 5,300 or so clones, over 30% seen only once; the top ten take about 25%. Each patient came to thyroid surgery without any prior treatment (of any kind). Trimming cost V 3 bases and J 4 bases; bases outside gene matches: 6. Germline V gives CDR1 SGHNT, CDR2 YYREEE (reference sequence). The CDR3 loop spans 15 amino acids.

This chain links TRBV5-4 with TRBJ1-4; 7 nucleotides align to TRBD1. This receptor was taken from a female donor with papillary thyroid cancer or a benign thyroid nodule (not recorded which). Some clones in this sample may be carry-over from other donors' samples. Sequencing was done on a sample of adjacent normal tissue. This chain's CDR3 is CASSSNRGVNEKLFF. The CDR3 nucleotides read TGTGCCAGCAGCTCTAACAGGGGAGTTAATGAAAAACTGTTTTTT.